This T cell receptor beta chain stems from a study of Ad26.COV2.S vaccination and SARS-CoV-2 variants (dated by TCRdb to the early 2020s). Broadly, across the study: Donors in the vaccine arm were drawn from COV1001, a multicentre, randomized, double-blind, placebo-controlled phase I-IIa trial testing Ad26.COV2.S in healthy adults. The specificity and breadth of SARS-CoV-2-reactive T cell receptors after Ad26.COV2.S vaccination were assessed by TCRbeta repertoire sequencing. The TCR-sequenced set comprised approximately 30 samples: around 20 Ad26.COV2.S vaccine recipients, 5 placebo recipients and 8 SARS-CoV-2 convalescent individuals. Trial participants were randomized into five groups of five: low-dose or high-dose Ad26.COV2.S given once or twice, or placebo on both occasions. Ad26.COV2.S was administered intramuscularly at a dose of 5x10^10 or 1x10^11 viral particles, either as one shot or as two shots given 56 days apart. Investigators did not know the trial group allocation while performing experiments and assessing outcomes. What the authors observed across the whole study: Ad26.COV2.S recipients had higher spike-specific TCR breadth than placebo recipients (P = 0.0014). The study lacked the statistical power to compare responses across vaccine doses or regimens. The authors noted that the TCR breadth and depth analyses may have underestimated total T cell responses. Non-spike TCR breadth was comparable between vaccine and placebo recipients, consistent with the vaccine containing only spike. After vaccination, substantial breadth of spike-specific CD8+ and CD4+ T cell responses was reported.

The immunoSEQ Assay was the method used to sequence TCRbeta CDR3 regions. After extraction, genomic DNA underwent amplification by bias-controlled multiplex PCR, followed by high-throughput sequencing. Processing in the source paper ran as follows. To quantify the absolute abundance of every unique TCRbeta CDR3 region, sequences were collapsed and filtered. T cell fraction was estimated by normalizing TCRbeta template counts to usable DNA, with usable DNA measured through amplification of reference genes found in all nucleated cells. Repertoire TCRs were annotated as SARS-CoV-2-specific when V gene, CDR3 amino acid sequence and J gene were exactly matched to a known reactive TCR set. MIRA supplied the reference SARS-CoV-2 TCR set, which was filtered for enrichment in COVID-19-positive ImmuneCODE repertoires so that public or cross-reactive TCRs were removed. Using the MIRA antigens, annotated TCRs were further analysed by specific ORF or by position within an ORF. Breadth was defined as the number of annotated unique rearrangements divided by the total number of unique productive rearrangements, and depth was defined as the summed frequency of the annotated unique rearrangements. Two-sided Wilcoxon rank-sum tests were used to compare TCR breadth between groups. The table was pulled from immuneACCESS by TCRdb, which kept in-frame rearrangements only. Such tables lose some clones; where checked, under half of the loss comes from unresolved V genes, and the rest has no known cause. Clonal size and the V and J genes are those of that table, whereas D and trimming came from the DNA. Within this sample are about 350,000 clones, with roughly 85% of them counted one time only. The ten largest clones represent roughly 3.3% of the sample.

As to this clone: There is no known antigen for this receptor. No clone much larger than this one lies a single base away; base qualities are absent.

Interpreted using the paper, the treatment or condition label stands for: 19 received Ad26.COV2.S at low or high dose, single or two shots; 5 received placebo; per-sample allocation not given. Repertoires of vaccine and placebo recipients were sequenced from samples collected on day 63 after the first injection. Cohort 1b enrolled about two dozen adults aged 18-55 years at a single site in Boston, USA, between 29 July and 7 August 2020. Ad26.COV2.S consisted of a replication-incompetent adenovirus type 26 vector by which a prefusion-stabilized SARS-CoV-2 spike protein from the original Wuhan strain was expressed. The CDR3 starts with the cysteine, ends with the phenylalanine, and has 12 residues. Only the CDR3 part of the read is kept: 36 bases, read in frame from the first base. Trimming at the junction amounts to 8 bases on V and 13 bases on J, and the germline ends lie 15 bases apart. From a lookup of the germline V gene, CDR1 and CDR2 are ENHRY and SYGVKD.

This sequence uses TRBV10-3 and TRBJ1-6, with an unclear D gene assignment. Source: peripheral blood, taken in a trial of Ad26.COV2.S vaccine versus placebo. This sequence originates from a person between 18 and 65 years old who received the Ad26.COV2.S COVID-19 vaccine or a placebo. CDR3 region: CAIRTERSPLHF. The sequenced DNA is TGTGCCATCCGAACCGAAAGGTCGCCCCTCCACTTT.